The clone carrying this T cell receptor beta chain was picked up many times. Antigen: not known. This record comes from a study of neurological immune-mediated disorders. Whole-study context: The 35 or so patients with multiple sclerosis comprised about 31 relapsing-remitting cases and 3 secondary progressive cases.

Broader study findings: For the multiple sclerosis repertoire cluster, no association with any clinical or MRI feature was found.

Looked up from germline, CDR1 is DFQATT and CDR2 is SNEGSKA (reference sequence). J gave up 4 bases and V 6 bases, and 9 bases lay outside the gene matches. The CDR3 sequence is 13 residues long. Libraries from sorted cells each used about a million CD4+ or CD8+ T cells. The cDNA was produced through 5'RACE with 10-nucleotide random UMIs. Each CDR3 protein is one row after TCRdb ran MiXCR on the 5' RACE reads. Here the sample spans about 55,000 distinct CDR3 sequences, 4% being singletons. The source of this sequence is a woman in her thirties or forties with multiple sclerosis. Sequencing was done on a sample of CD4+ T cells from blood. J is TRBJ2-7 and V is TRBV20-1; TRBD1 aligns across 7 bases. The DNA of the CDR3 is TGCAGTGCCTCCTTGACAGGGAGTTACGAGCAGTACTTC. Residues: CSASLTGSYEQYF.